Sequencing of this T cell receptor beta chain was carried out in a study of CD8+ T cells in alopecia areata. The overall study: Treated patients were given oral tofacitinib, which was dosed at 5 to 10 mg twice daily. Overall study findings and caveats: Scalp sample sequencing also detects resident alphabeta T cells of normal skin. Tofacitinib significantly brought down scalp clonality and expanded CD8+ clones among top 100.

Treatment here: oral pan-JAK inhibitor, 5-10 mg twice daily. Germline trimming cut 1 base from V and 4 bases from J; bases unmatched to any gene: 6. The CDR3 contains 16 residues. Germline loops: CDR1 SGHVS, CDR2 FQNEAQ. About this clone itself: The antigen remains unidentified.

Reverse transcription of extracted RNA yielded cDNA, which provided the sequencing template. Measured with immunoSEQ multiplex PCR; TCRdb has only the in-frame clones, and not every one. Of around 200,000 clones listed, 45% to 75% were seen once; the top ten hold around 0.69%. The J gene is TRBJ2-7, the V gene TRBV7-8, with TRBD1 matching over 11 bases. This clonotype originated in a human donor with alopecia areata. Sequences were derived from CD4+ T cells sorted from blood, sampled at week 4, from a patient treated with tofacitinib. CDR3 coding DNA: TGTGCCAGCAGCTTAGGGACAGGGGGCGCAGCGTACGAGCAGTACTTC. It yields the protein CASSLGTGGAAYEQYF.